One and the same sample provided the 11 T cell receptor beta chains below, sequenced in a study of CD8+ T cells in alopecia areata. RNA was extracted and reverse transcribed into cDNA as the sequencing template. Method: immunoSEQ multiplex PCR; TCRdb's copy keeps in-frame clones and lacks some. Among roughly 150,000 clones listed, 85% to 90% were seen once. Source: CD8+ T cells sorted from blood, taken at week 0. These receptors originate from a human donor with alopecia areata.

This chain joins TRBV28 and TRBJ2-4, with 8 positions matching TRBD2. Per the germline V gene, CDR1 is MDHEN and CDR2 is SYDVKM. With V trimmed by 1 base and J by 3 bases, 11 bases remained unmatched. The CDR3 runs to 18 residues. The CDR3 sequence is CASSLSRTSNIYKNIQYF. The CDR3 DNA reads as TGTGCCAGCAGTTTATCCCGGACTAGCAACATATACAAAAACATTCAGTACTTC.

J is TRBJ2-7 and V is TRBV27; D perhaps matches TRBD1 (6 bases). From germline, CDR1 is MNHEY and CDR2 SMNVEV (reference sequence). V dropped 6 bases and J dropped 3 bases, with 15 bases sitting between them. CDR3 length: 14 amino acids. The CDR3 DNA reads TGTGCCAGCAGCGAGCATCCGGGACACTACGAGCAGTACTTC. It translates to CASSEHPGHYEQYF.

The chain has TRBV9 and TRBJ2-3, with no clear D. Germline V gene sequence: CDR1 SGDLS, CDR2 YYNGEE. V was pared by 3 bases and J by 14 bases, with 10 bases between. The CDR3 covers 10 residues. CDR3 nucleotide sequence: TGTGCCAGCAGCGGATCCCTGGTGTATTTT. As protein: CASSGSLVYF.

The chain uses TRBV4-1 and TRBJ1-5; D not resolved. Trimming removed 3 bases at V and 5 bases at J, with 8 bases between. The CDR3 is 13 residues long. The germline V gene has CDR1 MGHRA and CDR2 YSYEKL. CDR3 bases: TGCGCCAGCAGCCAGACGAGGGATCAGCCCCAGCATTTT. Translating it yields CASSQTRDQPQHF.

The gene calls are TRBV27 and TRBJ2-1, with D unresolved. Per germline, CDR1 MNHEY and CDR2 SMNVEV (reference sequence). The CDR3 has 14 residues. The V and J ends lost 4 bases and 4 bases respectively, with 11 bases between them. CDR3 region: CASSSLDRYNEQFF. CDR3 bases: TGTGCCAGCAGTTCCCTAGACCGTTACAATGAGCAGTTCTTC.

V and J are TRBV29-1 and TRBJ1-1; D unresolved. Looked up from germline, CDR1 is SQVTM and CDR2 is ANQGSEA. The V and J ends lost 6 bases and 3 bases respectively, with 8 bases between them. The CDR3 is 11 amino acids. CDR3 in DNA: TGCAGCGTCGACTTGGACACTGAAGCTTTCTTT. This gives the protein CSVDLDTEAFF.

The chain joins TRBV16 to TRBJ1-5; 8 nucleotides match TRBD1. Germline values: CDR1 KGHSY, CDR2 FQNENV. V shed 3 bases, J shed 3 bases, and the junction held 1 base outside the gene matches. The CDR3 runs 14 residues. CDR3 region: CASSQGQVNQPQHF. In DNA, the CDR3 is TGTGCCAGCAGCCAGGGACAGGTCAATCAGCCCCAGCATTTT. Full variable domain (remainder filled in from reference TRBV16 and TRBJ1-5): GEEVAQTPKHLVRGEGQKAKLYCAPIKGHSYVFWYQQVLKNEFKFLISFQNENVFDETGMPKERFSAKCLPNSPCSLEIQATKLEDSAVYFCASSQGQVNQPQHFGDGTRLSIL.

In DNA form, the CDR3 reads TGTGCCAGCAGCTTGGAGATAGCGGGAGTATCCAATGAGCAGTTCTTC. Translated, it gives CASSLEIAGVSNEQFF. V usage is TRBV5-6 and J usage is TRBJ2-1; 9 nucleotides agree with TRBD2. Germline trimming cut 0 bases from V and 6 bases from J; bases unmatched to any gene: 7. CDR3 length: 16 residues. Germline loops: CDR1 SGHDT, CDR2 YYEEEE.

This chain joins TRBV6-5 and TRBJ1-2; D unclear. This CDR3 contains 13 residues. Trimming cost V 2 bases and J 3 bases, with 7 bases left between them. CDR1 is MNHEY and CDR2 is SVGAGI in the germline V gene. Here the CDR3 reads CASSYHTDYGYTF. Here the CDR3 DNA reads TGTGCCAGCAGTTACCATACAGACTATGGCTACACCTTC.

The chain is built from TRBV5-4 and TRBJ2-7; D is perhaps TRBD1 or TRBD2 (6 bases each). Per germline, CDR1 SGHNT and CDR2 YYREEE (reference sequence). This CDR3 comprises 14 residues. V lost 4 bases and J lost 3, with 14 bases in between. CDR3 region: CASSAGGGGYEQYF. The CDR3 DNA follows: TGTGCCAGCAGCGCCGGCGGAGGGGGCTACGAGCAGTACTTC.

J is TRBJ2-1 and V is TRBV7-2; 14 bases are a match to TRBD2. Trimming took 7 bases from V and 0 from J; bases not matched to a gene: 8. The germline V gene has CDR1 SGHTA and CDR2 FQGNSA. The CDR3 spans 18 residues. CDR3 DNA sequence: TGTGCCAGCACCCGGACTAGCGGGGGGATTTACTCCTACAATGAGCAGTTCTTC. Its translation is CASTRTSGGIYSYNEQFF.